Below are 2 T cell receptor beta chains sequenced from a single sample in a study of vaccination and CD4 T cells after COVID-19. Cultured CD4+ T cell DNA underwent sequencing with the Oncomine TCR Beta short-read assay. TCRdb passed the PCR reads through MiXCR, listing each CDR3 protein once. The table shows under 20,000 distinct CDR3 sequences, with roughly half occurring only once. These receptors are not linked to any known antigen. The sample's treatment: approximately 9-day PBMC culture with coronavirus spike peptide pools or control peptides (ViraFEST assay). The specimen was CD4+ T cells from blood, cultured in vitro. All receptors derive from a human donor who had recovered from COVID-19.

The CDR3 DNA reads TGTGCCAGCAGTGATCAGACAGGGGGCTTTTACGGCTACACCTTC. As protein: CASSDQTGGFYGYTF. The V and J genes are TRBV6-1 and TRBJ1-2; 10 bases map to TRBD1. The trim removed 3 bases at V and 8 bases at J, leaving 9 bases unmatched. The length of the CDR3 is 15 residues. Germline assignment: CDR1 MNHNS and CDR2 SASEGT.

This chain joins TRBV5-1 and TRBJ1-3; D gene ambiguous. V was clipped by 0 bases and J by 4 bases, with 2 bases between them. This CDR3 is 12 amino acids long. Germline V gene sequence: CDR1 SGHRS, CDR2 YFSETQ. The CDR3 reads CASSLEGNTIYF. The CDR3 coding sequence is TGCGCCAGCAGCTTGGAAGGAAACACCATATATTTT.